This T cell receptor beta chain came from a study of T cells in Graves' hyperthyroidism and ophthalmopathy. RNA transcripts provided the source from which TCR beta CDR3 regions were amplified. HTBI primers were employed in a first-round RT-PCR of the TCR CDR3. TCRdb reprocessed the multiplex PCR reads via MiXCR and lists one record per CDR3 protein. The sample shows approximately 590,000 distinct CDR3 sequences, roughly 46% of them seen only once. The table lists this clonotype with many counts. The antigen is unknown. Hyperthyroidism of Graves' type that showed no ophthalmopathy progression within 18 months was stable. The diagnoses drew upon clinical symptoms, serum thyroxine and TRAb, thyroid ultrasound and orbital computed tomography. Study-wide results and caveats: Peripheral blood also featured most of the thyroid clonotypes expanded above 0.001.

Germline lookup yields CDR1 ENHRY and CDR2 SYGVKD. The CDR3 is 12 amino acids. The V and J ends lost 3 bases and 3 bases respectively, with 6 bases between them. The rearrangement links TRBV10-3 to TRBJ2-7, with D hard to call. Material: peripheral blood or thyroid tissue (not recorded which). The source is a woman younger than 30 with Graves' hyperthyroidism. CDR3 amino acids: CAISDNGYEQYF. In DNA, the CDR3 is TGTGCCATCAGTGACAACGGCTACGAGCAGTACTTC.